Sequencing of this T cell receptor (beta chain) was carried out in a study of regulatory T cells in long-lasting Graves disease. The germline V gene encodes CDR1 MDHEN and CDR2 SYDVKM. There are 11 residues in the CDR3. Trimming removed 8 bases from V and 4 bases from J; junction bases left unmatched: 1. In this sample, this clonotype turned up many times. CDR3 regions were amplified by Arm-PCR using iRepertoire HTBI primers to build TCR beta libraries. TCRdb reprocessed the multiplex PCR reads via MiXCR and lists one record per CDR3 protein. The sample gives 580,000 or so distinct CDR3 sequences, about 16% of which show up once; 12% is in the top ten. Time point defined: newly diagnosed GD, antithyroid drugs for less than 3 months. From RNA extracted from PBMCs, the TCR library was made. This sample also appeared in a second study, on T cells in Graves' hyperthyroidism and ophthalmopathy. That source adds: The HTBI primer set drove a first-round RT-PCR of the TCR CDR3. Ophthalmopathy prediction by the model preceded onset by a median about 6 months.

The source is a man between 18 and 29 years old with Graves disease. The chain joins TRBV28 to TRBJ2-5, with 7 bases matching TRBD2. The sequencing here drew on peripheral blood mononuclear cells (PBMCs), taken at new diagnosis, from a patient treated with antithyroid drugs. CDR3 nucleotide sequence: TGTGCCAGCGGGAGGGTAGAGACCCAGTACTTC. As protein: CASGRVETQYF.